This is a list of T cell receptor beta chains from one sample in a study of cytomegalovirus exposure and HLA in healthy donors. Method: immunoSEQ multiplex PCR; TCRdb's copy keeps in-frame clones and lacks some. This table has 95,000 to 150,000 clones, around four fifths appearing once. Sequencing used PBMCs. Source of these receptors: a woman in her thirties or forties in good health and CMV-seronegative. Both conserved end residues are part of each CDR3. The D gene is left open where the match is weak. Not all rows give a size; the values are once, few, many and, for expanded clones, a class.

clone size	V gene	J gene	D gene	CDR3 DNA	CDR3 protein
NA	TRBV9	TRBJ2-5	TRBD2	TGTGCCAGCAGCTGGGGTAGCGGGGGGGGGACGGAGACCCAGTACTTC	CASSWGSGGGTETQYF
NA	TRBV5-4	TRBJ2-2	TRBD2	TGTGCCAGCAGGAACCCCGCGGGGGGAGGGGCCGGGGAGCTGTTTTTT	CASRNPAGGGAGELFF
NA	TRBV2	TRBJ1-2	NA	TGTGCCAGCAGCGAACATGAGGAGGATGGCTACACCTTC	CASSEHEEDGYTF
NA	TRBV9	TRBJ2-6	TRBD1	TGTGCCAGCAGCGTAGAAAAGGGTCAGGGGGACTCTGGGGCCAACGTCCTGACTTTC	CASSVEKGQGDSGANVLTF
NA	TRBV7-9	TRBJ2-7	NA	TGTTCCAGCAGCTCGACATACTACGAGCAGTACTTC	CSSSSTYYEQYF
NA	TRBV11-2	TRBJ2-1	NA	TGTGCCAGCAGCTTAGGGGGGCGGGGGAGATACAATGAGCAGTTCTTC	CASSLGGRGRYNEQFF
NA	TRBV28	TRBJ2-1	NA	TGTGCCAGCAGAGAGCGCTCCTACAATGAGCAGTTCTTC	CASRERSYNEQFF
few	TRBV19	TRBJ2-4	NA	TGTGCCAGTTCCCCGGGAGCCAAAAACATTCAGTACTTC	CASSPGAKNIQYF
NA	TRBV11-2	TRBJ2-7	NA	TGTGCCAGCAGCGGGGGGGGCCTTACAACCGAGCAGTACTTC	CASSGGGLTTEQYF
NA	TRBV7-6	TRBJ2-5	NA	TGTGCCAGCAGCTTAGCGCTAATAGAGACCCAGTACTTC	CASSLALIETQYF
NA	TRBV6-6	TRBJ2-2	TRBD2	TGTGCCAGCAGCTCAGGGACTAGCGGGAGCTCCGGGGAGCTGTTTTTT	CASSSGTSGSSGELFF
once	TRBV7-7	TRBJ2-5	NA	TGTGCCACCACGGATGACTTCCAAGAGACCCAGTACTTC	CATTDDFQETQYF
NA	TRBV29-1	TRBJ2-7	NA	TGCAGCGTAGCAGGGGTCTACGAGCAGTACTTC	CSVAGVYEQYF
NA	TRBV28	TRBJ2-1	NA	TGTGCCAGCCCCCGGGATCGCCGAGGGGGAGACAATGAGCAGTTCTTC	CASPRDRRGGDNEQFF
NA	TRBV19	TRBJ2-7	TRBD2	TGTGCCAGTAGTGTCGGGAGGTGGAGCTCCTACGAGCAGTACTTC	CASSVGRWSSYEQYF